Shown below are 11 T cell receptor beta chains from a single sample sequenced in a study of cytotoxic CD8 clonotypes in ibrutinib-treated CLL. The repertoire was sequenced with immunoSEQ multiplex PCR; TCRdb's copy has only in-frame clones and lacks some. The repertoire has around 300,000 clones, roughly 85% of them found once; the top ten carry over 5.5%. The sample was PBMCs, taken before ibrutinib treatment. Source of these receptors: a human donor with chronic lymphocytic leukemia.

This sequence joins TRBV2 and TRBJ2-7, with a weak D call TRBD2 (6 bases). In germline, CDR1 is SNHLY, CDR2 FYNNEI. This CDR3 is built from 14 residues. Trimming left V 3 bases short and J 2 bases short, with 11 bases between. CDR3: CASSEEGLAYEQYF. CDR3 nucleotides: TGTGCCAGCAGTGAGGAGGGGTTGGCCTACGAGCAGTACTTC. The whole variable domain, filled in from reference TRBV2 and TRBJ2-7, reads EPEVTQTPSHQVTQMGQEVILRCVPISNHLYFYWYRQILGQKVEFLVSFYNNEISEKSEIFDDQFSVERPDGSNFTLKIRSTKLEDSAMYFCASSEEGLAYEQYFGPGTRLTVT.

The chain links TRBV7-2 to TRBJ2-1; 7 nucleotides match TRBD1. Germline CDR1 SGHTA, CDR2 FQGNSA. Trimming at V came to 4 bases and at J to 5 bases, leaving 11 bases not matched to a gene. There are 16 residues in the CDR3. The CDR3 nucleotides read TGTGCCAGCAGCTCAATAAGCCGGGACAGCAACAATGAGCAGTTCTTC. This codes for CASSSISRDSNNEQFF.

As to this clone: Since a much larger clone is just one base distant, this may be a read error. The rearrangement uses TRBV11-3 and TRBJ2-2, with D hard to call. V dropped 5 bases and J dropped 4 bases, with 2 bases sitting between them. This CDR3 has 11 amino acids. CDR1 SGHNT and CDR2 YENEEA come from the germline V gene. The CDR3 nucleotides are TGTGCCAGCAGCCTCACCGGGGAGCTGTTTTTT. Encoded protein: CASSLTGELFF.

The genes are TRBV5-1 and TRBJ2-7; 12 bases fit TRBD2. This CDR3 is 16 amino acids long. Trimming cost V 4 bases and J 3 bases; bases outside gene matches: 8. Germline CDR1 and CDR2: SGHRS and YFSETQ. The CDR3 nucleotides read TGCGCCAGCAGCGCAGGACTAGCGGGAATGGTCTACGAGCAGTACTTC. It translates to CASSAGLAGMVYEQYF.

The CDR3 DNA reads as TGTGCCAGCTCACTTTCCGGGACAGGGGGGCTAGAGCAGTACTTC. Translation gives CASSLSGTGGLEQYF. The chain has TRBV18 and TRBJ2-7; TRBD1 aligns across 11 bases. The germline V gene encodes CDR1 KGHSH and CDR2 LQKENI. After removal of 4 bases from V and 7 bases from J, the junction contained 9 bases not matched to a gene. This CDR3 spans 15 amino acids. Drawing the rest from reference TRBV18 and TRBJ2-7, the complete variable domain is NAGVMQNPRHLVRRRGQEARLRCSPMKGHSHVYWYRQLPEEGLKFMVYLQKENIIDESGMPKERFSAEFPKEGPSILRIQQVVRGDSAAYFCASSLSGTGGLEQYFGPGTRLTVT.

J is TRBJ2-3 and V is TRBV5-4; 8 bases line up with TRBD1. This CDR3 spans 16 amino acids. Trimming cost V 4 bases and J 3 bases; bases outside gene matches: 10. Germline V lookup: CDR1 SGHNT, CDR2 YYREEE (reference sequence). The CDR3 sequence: CASSAAGGAWTDTQYF. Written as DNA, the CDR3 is TGTGCCAGCAGCGCCGCAGGGGGCGCGTGGACAGATACGCAGTATTTT.

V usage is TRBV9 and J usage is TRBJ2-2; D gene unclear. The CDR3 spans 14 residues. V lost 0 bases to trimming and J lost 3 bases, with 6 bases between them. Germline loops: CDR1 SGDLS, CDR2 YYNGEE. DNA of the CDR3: TGTGCCAGCAGCGTAGGAGTTGACACCGGGGAGCTGTTTTTT. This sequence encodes CASSVGVDTGELFF. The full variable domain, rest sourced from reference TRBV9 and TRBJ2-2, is DSGVTQTPKHLITATGQRVTLRCSPRSGDLSVYWYQQSLDQGLQFLIQYYNGEERAKGNILERFSAQQFPDLHSELNLSSLELGDSALYFCASSVGVDTGELFFGEGSRLTVL.

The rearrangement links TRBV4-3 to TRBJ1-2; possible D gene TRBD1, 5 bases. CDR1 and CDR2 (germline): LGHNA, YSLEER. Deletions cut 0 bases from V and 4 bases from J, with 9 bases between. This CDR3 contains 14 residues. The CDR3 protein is CASSQETASYGYTF. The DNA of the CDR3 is TGCGCCAGCAGCCAAGAGACAGCTTCCTATGGCTACACCTTC.

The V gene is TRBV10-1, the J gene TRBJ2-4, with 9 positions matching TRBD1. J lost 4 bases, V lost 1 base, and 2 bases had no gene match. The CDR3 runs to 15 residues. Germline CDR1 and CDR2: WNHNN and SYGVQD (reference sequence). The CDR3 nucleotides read TGCGCCAGCAGTGAGTACAGGGGGCAGAAAAACATTCAGTACTTC. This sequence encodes CASSEYRGQKNIQYF.

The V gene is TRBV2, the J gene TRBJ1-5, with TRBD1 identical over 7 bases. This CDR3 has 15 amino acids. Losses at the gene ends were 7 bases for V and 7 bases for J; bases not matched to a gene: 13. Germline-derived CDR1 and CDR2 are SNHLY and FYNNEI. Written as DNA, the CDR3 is TGTGCCAGCACTACAGGGGCACGGGGAGCACAGCCCCAGCATTTT. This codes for CASTTGARGAQPQHF. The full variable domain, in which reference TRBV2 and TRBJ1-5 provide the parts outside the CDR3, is EPEVTQTPSHQVTQMGQEVILRCVPISNHLYFYWYRQILGQKVEFLVSFYNNEISEKSEIFDDQFSVERPDGSNFTLKIRSTKLEDSAMYFCASTTGARGAQPQHFGDGTRLSIL.

The CDR3 here is CASTLFASSRQDFTDTQYF. The CDR3 nucleotides are TGCGCCAGCACCCTCTTCGCAAGCAGCAGACAGGACTTCACAGATACGCAGTATTTT. The genes are TRBV5-1 and TRBJ2-3, with D perhaps TRBD1 (6 bases). The CDR3 spans 19 residues. From germline, CDR1 is SGHRS and CDR2 YFSETQ. Trimming removed 6 bases at V and 2 bases at J, with 28 bases between.